Presented here are 5 T cell receptor beta chains from one specimen sequenced in a study of control samples from healthy donors and cancer patients. Profiled with immunoSEQ multiplex PCR; TCRdb holds only in-frame clones, not every one. The sample shows about 80,000 clones, about 88% of them seen only once. The sample was blood. Receptors originate from a woman aged 45-59 years in good health.

This sequence joins TRBV27 and TRBJ2-1, with 9 bases lining up with TRBD1. Germline V gene lookup returns CDR1 MNHEY and CDR2 SMNVEV (reference sequence). This CDR3 has 15 amino acids. The V gene end was trimmed by 6 bases and the J gene end by 9 bases; junction bases not matched to a gene: 12. The CDR3 is CASSLIQGAFSEQFF. The DNA of the CDR3 is TGTGCCAGCAGCTTGATACAGGGGGCTTTCTCTGAGCAGTTCTTC.

This rearrangement joins TRBV29-1 to TRBJ2-7; possibly TRBD2 for D (6 bases). Looked up from germline, CDR1 is SQVTM and CDR2 is ANQGSEA. V lost 5 bases and J 6 bases, leaving 17 bases between the germline ends. This CDR3 has 13 residues. CDR3 in DNA: TGCAGCGTTACCCGGGGGTCGGCGGCCGAGCAGTACTTC. Translation gives CSVTRGSAAEQYF.

The rearrangement joins TRBV6-1 to TRBJ2-2, with a tentative D call TRBD2 (5 bases). The CDR3 is 15 amino acids. Germline V gene lookup returns CDR1 MNHNS and CDR2 SASEGT. Between the trimmed V and J ends, which lost 2 bases and 5 bases, there was a span of 12 bases. The CDR3 region is CASSERWSGTGELFF. In DNA, the CDR3 is TGTGCCAGCAGTGAAAGGTGGTCGGGAACCGGGGAGCTGTTTTTT.

This chain connects TRBV9 to TRBJ2-2; no clear D. The CDR3 consists of 17 residues. Germline lookup yields CDR1 SGDLS and CDR2 YYNGEE. Trimming took 0 bases from V and 1 from J, leaving 13 bases between them. In nucleotides, the CDR3 is TGTGCCAGCAGCGTAGGTCAAGGTCTGTTGAACACCGGGGAGCTGTTTTTT. It encodes CASSVGQGLLNTGELFF. The full variable domain, in which reference TRBV9 and TRBJ2-2 provide the parts outside the CDR3, is DSGVTQTPKHLITATGQRVTLRCSPRSGDLSVYWYQQSLDQGLQFLIQYYNGEERAKGNILERFSAQQFPDLHSELNLSSLELGDSALYFCASSVGQGLLNTGELFFGEGSRLTVL.

This clone was picked up a small number of times. The junction departs from the called germline gene at one end, perhaps through a read error. CDR3 DNA sequence: TGTGCCAGCAGTGAAGAATCTAGCGCGAACGCCGGGGAGCTGTTTTTT. Residues: CASSEESSANAGELFF. V and J are TRBV2 and TRBJ2-2, with D perhaps TRBD2 (6 bases). CDR3 length: 16 residues. In germline, CDR1 is SNHLY, CDR2 FYNNEI.